These 26 T cell receptor beta chains were sequenced from one sample in a study of shared clonotypes between healthy human individuals. CD45RO-negative, CCR7-positively selected cells formed the naive CD8 fraction, excluding terminally differentiated effector memory CD45RA+ cells. Produced via immunoSEQ multiplex PCR; TCRdb's table is partial and in-frame only. The table has 1.5 million to 2.5 million clones, less than 95% seen once; the top ten hold around 1%. The material sequenced was naive CD8+ T cells sorted from blood. The receptors shown here come from a man between 18 and 35 years old in good health.

CDR3 residues: CASSSYRDEQFF. CDR3 nucleotide sequence: TGTGCCAGCAGCTCGTATCGAGATGAGCAGTTCTTC. The gene calls are TRBV5-4 and TRBJ2-1; D remains unclear. Trimming left V 3 bases short and J 8 bases short, with 9 bases between. The V gene's germline CDR1 is SGHNT and CDR2 YYREEE (reference sequence). The CDR3 contains 12 residues.

Points on this clone: At the DNA level, this CDR3 is encoded by other sequences in the same sample as well. The chain combines TRBV5-4 with TRBJ2-7; TRBD2 aligns across 10 bases. CDR3 length equals 14 residues. Germline assignment: CDR1 SGHNT and CDR2 YYREEE (reference sequence). V dropped 4 bases and J dropped 0; count of bases not matched to a gene: 1. The CDR3 DNA reads TGTGCCAGCAGCCTAGCGGGAGACTCCTACGAGCAGTACTTC. It specifies CASSLAGDSYEQYF.

The CDR3 is CASSSSTGTLTYEQYF. The DNA for the CDR3 is TGTGCCAGCAGTTCGTCTACCGGGACATTAACCTACGAGCAGTACTTC. This rearrangement joins TRBV27 to TRBJ2-7, with D possibly being TRBD1 (6 bases). V was cut by 4 bases and J by 2 bases, with 18 bases left in between. The germline V gene has CDR1 MNHEY and CDR2 SMNVEV (reference sequence). CDR3 length: 16 amino acids.

V and J are TRBV30 and TRBJ1-5, with D uncertain. Germline V gene sequence: CDR1 GTSNPN, CDR2 SVGIG (reference sequence). V shed 1 base and J shed 6 bases, with 13 bases lying between them. The CDR3 is 14 amino acids. The CDR3 bases are TGTGCCTGGAGTGAGGGCCAATCCAGTCAGCCCCAGCATTTT. It codes for CAWSEGQSSQPQHF.

The rearrangement joins TRBV15 to TRBJ1-2; 9 nucleotides match TRBD1. The CDR3 sequence is 17 residues long. J lost 8 bases, V lost 0 bases, and 13 bases had no gene match. CDR1 and CDR2 from the germline V gene are LNHNV and YYDKDF (reference sequence). The CDR3 DNA reads TGTGCCACCAGCAGAGATTTGGGACAGGGCCTGGAGGGCGGCTACACCTTC. Translating it yields CATSRDLGQGLEGGYTF.

The chain combines TRBV7-6 with TRBJ2-1, with 12 bases identical to TRBD2. The CDR3 runs to 19 residues. Trimming removed 1 base from V and 4 bases from J; junction bases left unmatched: 11. Germline V gives CDR1 SGHVS, CDR2 FNYEAQ. The CDR3 coding sequence is TGTGCCAGCAGCTTAGATGGGGAACTAGCGGGGGGACCATACAATGAGCAGTTCTTC. Translation gives CASSLDGELAGGPYNEQFF.

The CDR3 loop is CASSPRGQGGTGELFF. Here the CDR3 DNA reads TGCGCCAGCAGCCCCCGGGGACAGGGGGGAACCGGGGAGCTGTTTTTT. The V call is TRBV5-1, the J call TRBJ2-2, with 11 bases that match TRBD1. V was pared by 4 bases and J by 5 bases, with 7 bases of the junction left unmatched. The CDR3 is 16 amino acids. Germline V lookup: CDR1 SGHRS, CDR2 YFSETQ.

Here the CDR3 reads CASSENTEAFF. The CDR3 coding sequence is TGTGCCAGCAGTGAAAACACTGAAGCTTTCTTT. The chain links TRBV6-5 to TRBJ1-1; D not resolved. The CDR3 runs to 11 residues. Germline CDR1 is MNHEY and CDR2 is SVGAGI. V shed 5 bases and J shed 2 bases, with 3 bases lying between them.

The chain couples TRBV10-1 to TRBJ2-5, with D unclear. In germline, CDR1 is WNHNN, CDR2 SYGVQD (reference sequence). This CDR3 contains 12 residues. The V gene lost 7 bases and the J gene lost 5 bases, with 11 bases spanning the gap. For the CDR3, the DNA is TGCGCCAGCATCCTAGATTTGGAGACCCAGTACTTC. Residues: CASILDLETQYF.

The chain recombines TRBV27 with TRBJ1-1; D unresolved. The ends were cut back, 2 bases at V and 3 bases at J, with 16 bases in the middle. Germline V gives CDR1 MNHEY, CDR2 SMNVEV (reference sequence). The CDR3 runs to 16 residues. In DNA form, the CDR3 reads TGTGCCAGCAGTTTAGGTGTTATGGGGTCGTACACTGAAGCTTTCTTT. Its translation is CASSLGVMGSYTEAFF.

The J gene is TRBJ2-2, the V gene TRBV19; TRBD2 aligns across 7 bases. This CDR3 region has 16 residues. The trim removed 4 bases at V and 4 bases at J, leaving 9 bases unmatched. Germline lookup yields CDR1 LNHDA and CDR2 SQIVND (reference sequence). The CDR3, as DNA: TGTGCCAGTAGTACCTCGGGGGAGGGAGGCACCGGGGAGCTGTTTTTT. Translating gives CASSTSGEGGTGELFF. Drawing the rest from reference TRBV19 and TRBJ2-2, the complete variable domain is DGGITQSPKYLFRKEGQNVTLSCEQNLNHDAMYWYRQDPGQGLRLIYYSQIVNDFQKGDIAEGYSVSREKKESFPLTVTSAQKNPTAFYLCASSTSGEGGTGELFFGEGSRLTVL.

The chain couples TRBV12-5 to TRBJ2-3; TRBD2 matches at 8 bases. Germline V gives CDR1 LGHNT, CDR2 FRNRAP. Trimming at V came to 0 bases and at J to 3 bases, leaving 11 bases not matched to a gene. This CDR3 is built from 18 residues. The DNA for the CDR3 is TGTGCTAGTGGTTTGGTTCTCCTGGGAAGCGGGAGTACAGATACGCAGTATTTT. This sequence encodes CASGLVLLGSGSTDTQYF.

The chain is built from TRBV5-6 and TRBJ1-6; TRBD1 aligns across 8 bases. Germline assignment: CDR1 SGHDT and CDR2 YYEEEE. J lost 10 bases, V lost 2 bases, and 8 bases had no gene match. The CDR3 covers 15 residues. CDR3 protein: CASSLPTGEGSPLHF. The CDR3 nucleotides are TGTGCCAGCAGCTTACCGACAGGGGAAGGGTCACCCCTCCACTTT.

The chain couples TRBV4-1 to TRBJ1-4; D might be TRBD1 (5 bases). The V and J ends lost 1 base and 7 bases respectively, with 13 bases between them. This CDR3 spans 15 amino acids. Germline CDR1 reads MGHRA; CDR2 reads YSYEKL. The CDR3 here is CASSQAPGLTEKLFF. CDR3 bases: TGCGCCAGCAGCCAAGCCCCGGGACTGACTGAAAAACTGTTTTTT.

V usage is TRBV13 and J usage is TRBJ1-5; TRBD1 agrees at 8 bases. Germline lookup yields CDR1 PRHDT and CDR2 FYEKMQ (reference sequence). This CDR3 region has 18 residues. The V and J ends lost 2 bases and 0 bases, in that order; junction bases with no gene match: 9. CDR3 nucleotide sequence: TGTGCCAGCAGCTTAAGGGCAGGGGGCGCTGATAGCAATCAGCCCCAGCATTTT. It codes for CASSLRAGGADSNQPQHF.

The chain employs TRBV30 and TRBJ2-3, with 10 bases fitting TRBD2. Germline CDR1 reads GTSNPN; CDR2 reads SVGIG (reference sequence). The CDR3 consists of 15 residues. V was pared by 8 bases and J by 1 base, with 9 bases of the junction left unmatched. CDR3 DNA sequence: TGTGCCGGAGCGGGGGGGCGACTCGGCACAGATACGCAGTATTTT. As protein: CAGAGGRLGTDTQYF.

On this clone itself: This CDR3 is also generated by other DNA sequences in the sample. This chain uses TRBV27 with TRBJ2-3; maybe TRBD2 (6 bases). CDR3 length equals 14 residues. The germline V gene has CDR1 MNHEY and CDR2 SMNVEV (reference sequence). Deletions cut 3 bases from V and 1 base from J, with 8 bases between. In DNA form, the CDR3 reads TGTGCCAGCAGTTTGGCTAGCGGCACAGATACGCAGTATTTT. Its protein is CASSLASGTDTQYF.

The chain uses TRBV19 and TRBJ1-1; 8 bases agree with TRBD1. This CDR3 has 15 amino acids. Per germline, CDR1 LNHDA and CDR2 SQIVND (reference sequence). The V segment lost 5 bases and the J segment 6 bases; nucleotides outside the gene matches: 11. CDR3 in DNA: TGTGCCAGTAGTCCAGCTCCGCAGGGGGCGGCTGAAGCTTTCTTT. Its protein product is CASSPAPQGAAEAFF.

The chain joins TRBV5-4 to TRBJ2-3, with D perhaps TRBD1 (5 bases). Trimming shortened V by 1 base and J by 5 bases, and 8 bases separated the two germline ends. This CDR3 comprises 13 residues. The germline gives CDR1 SGHNT, CDR2 YYREEE (reference sequence). CDR3 DNA: TGTGCCAGCAGCTTGAGGGGCGGAGATACGCAGTATTTT. As protein: CASSLRGGDTQYF.

The chain uses TRBV4-1 and TRBJ2-1; tentatively, D is TRBD1 (6 bases). With 0 bases removed from V and 7 bases from J, the gap between germline ends came to 13 bases. The CDR3 totals 15 residues. Per germline, CDR1 MGHRA and CDR2 YSYEKL. The CDR3 DNA reads as TGCGCCAGCAGCCAAGATACAGGGTGGGGGAATGAGCAGTTCTTC. Translated: CASSQDTGWGNEQFF.

The V call is TRBV7-6, the J call TRBJ1-1, with D unresolved. In germline, CDR1 is SGHVS, CDR2 FNYEAQ. Trimming pared 6 bases from V and 5 bases from J, leaving 13 bases between. This CDR3 comprises 13 residues. DNA for the CDR3: TGTGCCAGCAGGAGGGCAATGGGTACTGAAGCTTTCTTT. It codes for CASRRAMGTEAFF.

This sequence joins TRBV9 and TRBJ2-1, with TRBD2 matching 9 bases. CDR3 length: 16 amino acids. Germline values: CDR1 SGDLS, CDR2 YYNGEE. Losses at the gene ends were 0 bases for V and 7 bases for J; bases not matched to a gene: 8. CDR3 nucleotide sequence: TGTGCCAGCAGCGTAGATGAGCGGGGGGCAACGAATGAGCAGTTCTTC. Translating it yields CASSVDERGATNEQFF. Based on the CDR3 plus reference TRBV9 and TRBJ2-1, the full variable domain is DSGVTQTPKHLITATGQRVTLRCSPRSGDLSVYWYQQSLDQGLQFLIQYYNGEERAKGNILERFSAQQFPDLHSELNLSSLELGDSALYFCASSVDERGATNEQFFGPGTRLTVL.

The count of this clone is one. In nucleotides, the CDR3 is TGTGCCATCAGTGAGGGTACAGGGTGGGCCGGGGAGCTGTTTTTT. It specifies CAISEGTGWAGELFF. The gene calls are TRBV10-3 and TRBJ2-2, with D possibly being TRBD1 (6 bases). The CDR3 sequence is 15 residues long. V lost 2 bases, J lost 6 bases, and 13 bases lay in between. Germline CDR1 is ENHRY and CDR2 is SYGVKD.

V gene TRBV4-3 combines with J gene TRBJ2-1; 10 bases line up with TRBD2. CDR3 length: 15 amino acids. Unmatched junction bases numbered 4, after V lost 4 bases and J lost 4 bases. Germline values: CDR1 LGHNA, CDR2 YSLEER. The CDR3 DNA follows: TGCGCCAGCAGCCCTACTAGCGGGGATTACAATGAGCAGTTCTTC. Residues: CASSPTSGDYNEQFF.

In the case of this clone: The same CDR3 arises from other DNA sequences in this sample as well. J is TRBJ2-3 and V is TRBV4-1, with D hard to call. This CDR3 is 13 amino acids long. Germline V gene data show CDR1 as MGHRA and CDR2 as YSYEKL. The germline V and J ends were trimmed by 3 bases and 1 base, with 5 bases remaining between them. The DNA for the CDR3 is TGCGCCAGCAGCCAGGTGGGCACAGATACGCAGTATTTT. Its protein is CASSQVGTDTQYF.

The genes are TRBV13 and TRBJ1-1; TRBD1 is a possible D gene (5 bases). V was trimmed by 6 bases and J by 11 bases, leaving 16 bases between them. The CDR3 extends over 12 amino acids. Germline values: CDR1 PRHDT, CDR2 FYEKMQ (reference sequence). The chain's CDR3 is CASSSDGRVAFF. DNA of the CDR3: TGTGCCAGCAGTTCTGATGGCAGGGTTGCTTTCTTT.